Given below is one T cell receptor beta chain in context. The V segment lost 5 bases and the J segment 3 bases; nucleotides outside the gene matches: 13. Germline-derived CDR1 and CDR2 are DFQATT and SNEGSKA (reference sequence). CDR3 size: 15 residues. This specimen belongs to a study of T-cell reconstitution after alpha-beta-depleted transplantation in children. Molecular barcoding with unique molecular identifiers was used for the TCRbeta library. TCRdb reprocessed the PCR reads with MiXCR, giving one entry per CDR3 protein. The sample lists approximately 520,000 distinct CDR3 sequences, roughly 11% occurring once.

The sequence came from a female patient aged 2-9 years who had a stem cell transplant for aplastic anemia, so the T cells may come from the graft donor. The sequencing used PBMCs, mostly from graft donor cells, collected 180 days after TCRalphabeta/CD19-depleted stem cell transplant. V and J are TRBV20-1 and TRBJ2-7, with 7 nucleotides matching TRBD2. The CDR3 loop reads CSARGVAGNYYEQYF. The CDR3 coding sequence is TGCAGTGCTCGGGGGGTAGCGGGTAATTACTACGAGCAGTACTTC.